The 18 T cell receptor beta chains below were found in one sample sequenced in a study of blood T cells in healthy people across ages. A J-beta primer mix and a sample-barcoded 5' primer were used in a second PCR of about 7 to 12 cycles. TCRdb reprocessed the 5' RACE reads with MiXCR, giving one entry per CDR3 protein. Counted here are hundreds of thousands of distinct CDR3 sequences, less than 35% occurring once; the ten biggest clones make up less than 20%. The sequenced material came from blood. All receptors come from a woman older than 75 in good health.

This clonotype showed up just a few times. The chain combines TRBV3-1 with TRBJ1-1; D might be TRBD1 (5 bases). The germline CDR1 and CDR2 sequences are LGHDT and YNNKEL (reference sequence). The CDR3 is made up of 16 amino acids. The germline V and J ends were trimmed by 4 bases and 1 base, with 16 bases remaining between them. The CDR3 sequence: CASSRYDLTGNTEAFF. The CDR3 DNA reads TGTGCCAGCAGCCGGTACGACCTTACAGGGAACACTGAAGCTTTCTTT.

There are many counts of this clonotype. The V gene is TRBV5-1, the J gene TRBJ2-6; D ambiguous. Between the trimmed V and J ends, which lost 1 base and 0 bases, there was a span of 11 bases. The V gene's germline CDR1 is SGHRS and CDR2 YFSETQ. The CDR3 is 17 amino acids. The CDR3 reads CASSLSVSYSGANVLTF. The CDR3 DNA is TGCGCCAGCAGCTTGTCAGTTAGTTACTCTGGGGCCAACGTCCTGACTTTC.

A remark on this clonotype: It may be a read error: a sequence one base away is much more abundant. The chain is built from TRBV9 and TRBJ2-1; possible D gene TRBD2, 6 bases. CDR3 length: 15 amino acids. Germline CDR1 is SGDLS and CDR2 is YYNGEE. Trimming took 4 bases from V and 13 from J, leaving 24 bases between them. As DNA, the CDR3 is TGTGCCAGCAGCCCTCTCGGCGGGAAACAAGAGACCCAGTTCTTC. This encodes CASSPLGGKQETQFF.

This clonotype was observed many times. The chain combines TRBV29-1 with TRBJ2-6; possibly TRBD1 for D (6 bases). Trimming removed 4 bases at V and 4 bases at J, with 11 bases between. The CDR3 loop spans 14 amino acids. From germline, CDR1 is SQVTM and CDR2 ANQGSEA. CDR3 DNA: TGCAGCGTTGGGTCAGGGACAGGGGCCAACGTCCTGACTTTC. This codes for CSVGSGTGANVLTF.

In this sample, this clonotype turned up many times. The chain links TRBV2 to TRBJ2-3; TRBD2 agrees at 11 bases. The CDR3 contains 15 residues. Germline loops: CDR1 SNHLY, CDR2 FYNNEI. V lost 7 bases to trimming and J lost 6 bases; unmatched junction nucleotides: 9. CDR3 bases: TGTGCCAGCACAAAGACTAGCGGGGTTCAGGATACGCAGTATTTT. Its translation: CASTKTSGVQDTQYF.

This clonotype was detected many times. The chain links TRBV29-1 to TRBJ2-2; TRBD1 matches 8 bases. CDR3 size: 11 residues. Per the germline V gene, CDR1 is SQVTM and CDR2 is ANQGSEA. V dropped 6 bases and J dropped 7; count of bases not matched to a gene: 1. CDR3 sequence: CSVGQGGELFF. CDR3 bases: TGCAGCGTCGGACAGGGCGGGGAGCTGTTTTTT.

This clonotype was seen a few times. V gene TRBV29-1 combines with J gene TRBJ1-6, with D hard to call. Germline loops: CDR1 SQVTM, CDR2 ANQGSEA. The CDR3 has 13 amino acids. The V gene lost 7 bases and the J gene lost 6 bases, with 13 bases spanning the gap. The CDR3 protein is CSAASGSNSPLHF. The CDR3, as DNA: TGCAGCGCTGCTAGCGGGAGTAATTCACCCCTCCACTTT.

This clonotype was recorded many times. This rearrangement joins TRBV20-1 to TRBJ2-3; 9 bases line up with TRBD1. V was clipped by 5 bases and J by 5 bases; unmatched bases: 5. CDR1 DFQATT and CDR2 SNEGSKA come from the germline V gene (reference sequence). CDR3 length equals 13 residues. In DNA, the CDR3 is TGCAGTGCTGAACAGGGGGCGGGAGATACGCAGTATTTT. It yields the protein CSAEQGAGDTQYF.

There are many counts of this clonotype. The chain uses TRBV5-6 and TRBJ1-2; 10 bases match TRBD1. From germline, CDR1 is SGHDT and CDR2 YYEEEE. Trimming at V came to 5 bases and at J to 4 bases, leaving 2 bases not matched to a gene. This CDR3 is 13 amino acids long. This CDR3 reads CASSRQGAYGYTF. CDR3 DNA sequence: TGTGCCAGCAGTAGACAGGGGGCCTATGGCTACACCTTC.

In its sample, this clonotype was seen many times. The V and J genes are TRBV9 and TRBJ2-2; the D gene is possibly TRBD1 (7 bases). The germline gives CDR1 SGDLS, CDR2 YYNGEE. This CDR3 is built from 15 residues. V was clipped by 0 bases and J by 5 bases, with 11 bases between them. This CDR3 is CASSVVAGGTGELFF. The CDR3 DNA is TGTGCCAGCAGCGTAGTCGCAGGGGGGACCGGGGAGCTGTTTTTT.

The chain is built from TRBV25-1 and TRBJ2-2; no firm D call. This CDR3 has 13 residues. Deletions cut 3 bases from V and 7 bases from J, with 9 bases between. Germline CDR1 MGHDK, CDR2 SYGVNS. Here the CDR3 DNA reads TGTGCCAGCAGTGACCAATATGGCGGGGAGCTGTTTTTT. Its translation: CASSDQYGGELFF.

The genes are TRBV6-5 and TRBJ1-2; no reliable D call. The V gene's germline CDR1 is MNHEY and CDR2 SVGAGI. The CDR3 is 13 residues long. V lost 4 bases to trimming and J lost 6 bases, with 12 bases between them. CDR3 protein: CASSSVGGDGYTF. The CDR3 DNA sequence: TGTGCCAGCAGTTCGGTAGGAGGTGATGGCTACACCTTC.

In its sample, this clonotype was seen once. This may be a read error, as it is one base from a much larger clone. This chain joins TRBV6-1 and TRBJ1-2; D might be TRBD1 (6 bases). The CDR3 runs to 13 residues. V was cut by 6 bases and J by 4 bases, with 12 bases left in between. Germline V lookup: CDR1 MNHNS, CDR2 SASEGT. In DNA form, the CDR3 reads TGTGCCAGCAGCCAGGGGCGCCGCTATGGCTACACCTTC. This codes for CASSQGRRYGYTF.

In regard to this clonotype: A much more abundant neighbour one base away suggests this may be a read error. The CDR3 is CSASRGAYGYTF. Written as DNA, the CDR3 is TGCAGTGCTAGTCGGGGGGCCTATGGCTACACCTTC. J is TRBJ1-2 and V is TRBV20-1, with D tentatively TRBD1 (6 bases). This CDR3 spans 12 amino acids. With 3 bases removed from V and 4 bases from J, the gap between germline ends came to 9 bases. Germline CDR1 reads DFQATT; CDR2 reads SNEGSKA (reference sequence).

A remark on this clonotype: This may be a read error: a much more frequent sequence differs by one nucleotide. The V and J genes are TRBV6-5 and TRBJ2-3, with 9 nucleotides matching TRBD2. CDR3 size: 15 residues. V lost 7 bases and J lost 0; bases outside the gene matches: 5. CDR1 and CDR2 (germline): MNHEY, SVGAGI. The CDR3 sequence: CASKARGGSTDTQYF. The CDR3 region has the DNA TGTGCCAGCAAAGCGCGGGGGGGGAGCACAGATACGCAGTATTTT.

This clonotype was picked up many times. The CDR3 here is CSAEGSGVNQPQHF. The CDR3 DNA reads as TGCAGTGCCGAGGGGAGTGGGGTCAATCAGCCCCAGCATTTT. The chain links TRBV20-1 to TRBJ1-5, with a weak D call TRBD1 (5 bases). V shed 6 bases and J shed 3 bases, with 15 bases lying between them. The CDR3 contains 14 residues. Germline V lookup: CDR1 DFQATT, CDR2 SNEGSKA (reference sequence).

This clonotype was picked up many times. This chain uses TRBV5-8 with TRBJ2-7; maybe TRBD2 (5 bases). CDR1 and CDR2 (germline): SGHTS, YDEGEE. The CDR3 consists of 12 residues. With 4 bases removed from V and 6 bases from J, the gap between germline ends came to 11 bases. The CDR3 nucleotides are TGTGCCAGCAGCCCCGGGGTGCGCGAGCAGTACTTC. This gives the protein CASSPGVREQYF.

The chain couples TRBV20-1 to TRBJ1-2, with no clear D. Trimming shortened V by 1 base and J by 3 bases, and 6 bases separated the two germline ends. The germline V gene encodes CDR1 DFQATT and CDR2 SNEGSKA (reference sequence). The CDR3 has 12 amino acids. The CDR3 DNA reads TGCAGTGCTAGAGGTCAGGACTATGGCTACACCTTC. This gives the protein CSARGQDYGYTF.